This T cell receptor (beta chain) stems from a study of blood T cell repertoires in COVID-19. Turning to the study itself: Donors in the United States, Italy and Spain gave samples during acute or convalescent COVID-19. T cells, B-cell-depleted T cells, or PBMCs supplied cDNA or gDNA.

Per the study methods: Researchers report that nucleated cell counts were estimated from reference gene primer amplification. Sequencing used immunoSEQ multiplex PCR; TCRdb keeps in-frame clones, though not all of them. That table is the source of V, J and clone size, and D and trimming were worked out from the DNA. Among 150,000 to 200,000 clones listed, under 90% were seen once. CDR1 is GTSNPN and CDR2 is SVGIG in the germline V gene (reference sequence). J gave up 7 bases and V 0 bases, and 3 bases lay outside the gene matches. The length of the CDR3 is 12 residues. The V gene is TRBV30, the J gene TRBJ2-7, with 7 bases aligning to TRBD2. The clonotype was recovered from a woman over 75 with acute or convalescent COVID-19. The sequenced sample consisted of peripheral blood. The chain's CDR3 is CAWSVTAGEQYF. CDR3 nucleotide sequence: TGTGCCTGGAGTGTAACAGCGGGGGAGCAGTACTTC.